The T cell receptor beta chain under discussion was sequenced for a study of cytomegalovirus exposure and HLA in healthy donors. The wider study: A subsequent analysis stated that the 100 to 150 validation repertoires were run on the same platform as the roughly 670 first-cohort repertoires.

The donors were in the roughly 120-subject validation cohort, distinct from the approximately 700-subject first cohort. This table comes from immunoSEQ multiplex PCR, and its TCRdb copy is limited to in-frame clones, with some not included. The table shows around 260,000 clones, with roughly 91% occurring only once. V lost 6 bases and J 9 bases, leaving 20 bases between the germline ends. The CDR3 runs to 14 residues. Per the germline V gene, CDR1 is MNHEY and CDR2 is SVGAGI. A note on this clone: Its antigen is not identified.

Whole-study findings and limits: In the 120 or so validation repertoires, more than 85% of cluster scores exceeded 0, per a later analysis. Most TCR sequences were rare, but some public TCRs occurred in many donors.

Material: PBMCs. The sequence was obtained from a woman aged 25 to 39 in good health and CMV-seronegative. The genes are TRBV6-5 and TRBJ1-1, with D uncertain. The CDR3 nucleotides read TGTGCCAGCAGCCCCACAGCCCAGAGCGCAAAAGCTTTCTTT. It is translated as CASSPTAQSAKAFF.